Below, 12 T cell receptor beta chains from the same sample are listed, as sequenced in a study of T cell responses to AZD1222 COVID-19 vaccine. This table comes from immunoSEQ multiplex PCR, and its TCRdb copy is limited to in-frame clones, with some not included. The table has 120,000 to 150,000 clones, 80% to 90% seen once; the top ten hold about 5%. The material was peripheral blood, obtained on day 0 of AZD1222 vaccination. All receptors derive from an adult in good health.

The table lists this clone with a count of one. CDR3 DNA sequence: TGCGCCAGCAGCCAAGATGCGGGTTGGGACTATGGCTACACCTTC. It yields the protein CASSQDAGWDYGYTF. The chain uses TRBV4-3 and TRBJ1-2, with D unresolved. Germline CDR1 is LGHNA and CDR2 is YSLEER. With 0 bases removed from V and 3 bases from J, the gap between germline ends came to 11 bases. This CDR3 is 15 amino acids long.

CDR3 in amino acids: CASSLYRGLNTEAFF. The CDR3, as DNA: TGTGCCAGCAGCTTATACAGGGGATTGAACACTGAAGCTTTCTTT. The V and J genes are TRBV11-2 and TRBJ1-1; 7 nucleotides agree with TRBD1. There are 15 residues in the CDR3. V dropped 2 bases and J dropped 0; count of bases not matched to a gene: 3. Germline values: CDR1 SGHAT, CDR2 FQNNGV. The variable domain in full, with the rest retrieved from reference TRBV11-2 and TRBJ1-1, is EAGVAQSPRYKIIEKRQSVAFWCNPISGHATLYWYQQILGQGPKLLIQFQNNGVVDDSQLPKDRFSAERLKGVDSTLKIQPAKLEDSAVYLCASSLYRGLNTEAFFGQGTRLTVV.

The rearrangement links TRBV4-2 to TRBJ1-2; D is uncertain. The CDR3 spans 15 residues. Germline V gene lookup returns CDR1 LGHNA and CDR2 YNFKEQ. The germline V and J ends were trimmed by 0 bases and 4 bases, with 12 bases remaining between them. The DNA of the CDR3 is TGTGCCAGCAGCCAAGAGAAAAACCGCATCTATGGCTACACCTTC. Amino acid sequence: CASSQEKNRIYGYTF.

As DNA, the CDR3 is TGTGCCAGCAGTGGGGAGGGGGAGCAGTTCTTC. Its translation is CASSGEGEQFF. The rearrangement links TRBV12-3 or TRBV12-4 to TRBJ2-1; 7 bases fit TRBD2. The junction had 2 bases not matched to a gene; V was cut back by 5 bases and J by 10 bases. This CDR3 comprises 11 residues.

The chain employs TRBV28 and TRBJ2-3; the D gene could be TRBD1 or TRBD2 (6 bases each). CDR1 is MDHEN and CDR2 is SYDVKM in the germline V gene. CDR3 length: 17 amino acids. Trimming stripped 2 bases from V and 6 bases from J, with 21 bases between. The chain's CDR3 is CASSLPEIGGPHDTQYF. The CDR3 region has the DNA TGTGCCAGCAGTTTACCCGAAATAGGGGGGCCCCACGATACGCAGTATTTT.

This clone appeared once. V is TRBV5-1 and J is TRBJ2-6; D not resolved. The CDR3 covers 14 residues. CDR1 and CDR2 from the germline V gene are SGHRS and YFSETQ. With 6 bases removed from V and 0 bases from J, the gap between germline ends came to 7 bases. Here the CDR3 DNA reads TGCGCCAGCACTCAGACCTCTGGGGCCAACGTCCTGACTTTC. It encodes CASTQTSGANVLTF.

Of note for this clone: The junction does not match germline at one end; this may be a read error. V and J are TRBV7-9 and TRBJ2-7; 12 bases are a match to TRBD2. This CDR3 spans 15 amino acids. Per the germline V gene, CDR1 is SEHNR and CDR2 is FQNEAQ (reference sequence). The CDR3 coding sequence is TGTGCCAGCAGAAAGACTAGCGGGAGCTCCCACGAGCAGTACTTC. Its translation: CASRKTSGSSHEQYF.

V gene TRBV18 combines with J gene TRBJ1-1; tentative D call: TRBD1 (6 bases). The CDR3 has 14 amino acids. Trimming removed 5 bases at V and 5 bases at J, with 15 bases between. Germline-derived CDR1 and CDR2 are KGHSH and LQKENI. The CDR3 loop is CASSASSGATEAFF. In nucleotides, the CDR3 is TGTGCCAGCTCAGCCTCATCGGGGGCTACTGAAGCTTTCTTT.

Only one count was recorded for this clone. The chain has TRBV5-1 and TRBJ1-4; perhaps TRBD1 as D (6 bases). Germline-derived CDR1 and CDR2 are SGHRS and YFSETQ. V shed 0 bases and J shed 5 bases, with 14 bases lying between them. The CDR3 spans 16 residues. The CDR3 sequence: CASSLGQGPFNEKLFF. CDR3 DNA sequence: TGCGCCAGCAGCTTGGGGCAGGGGCCCTTCAATGAAAAACTGTTTTTT.

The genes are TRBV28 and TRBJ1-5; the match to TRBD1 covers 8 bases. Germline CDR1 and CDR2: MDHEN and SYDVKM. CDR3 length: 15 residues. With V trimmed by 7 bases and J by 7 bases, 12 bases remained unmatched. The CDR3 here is CASNRQGRGKQPQHF. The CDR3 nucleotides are TGTGCCAGCAATAGACAGGGGAGGGGAAAGCAGCCCCAGCATTTT.

The CDR3 bases are TGTGCCAGCAGTTCCCTTTACTATGGCTACACCTTC. This encodes CASSSLYYGYTF. V and J are TRBV6-5 and TRBJ1-2; no firm D call. The CDR3 consists of 12 residues. Per germline, CDR1 MNHEY and CDR2 SVGAGI. The germline V and J ends were trimmed by 4 bases and 3 bases, with 6 bases remaining between them.

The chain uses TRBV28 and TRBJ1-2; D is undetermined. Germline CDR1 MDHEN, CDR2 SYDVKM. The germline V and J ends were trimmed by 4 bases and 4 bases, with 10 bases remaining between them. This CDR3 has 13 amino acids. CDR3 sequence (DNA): TGTGCCAGCAGTTCGACCTTGATCTATGGCTACACCTTC. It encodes CASSSTLIYGYTF.